Listed here is a single T cell receptor (beta chain). This clone was found many times. Its antigen is unknown. The missing CDR3 end, 3 residues past where the read stops, is filled in from the germline J gene. The source of the sample is a study of T cell clonality in common variable immunodeficiency (dated by TCRdb to about 2015). What the study reported, not specific to this receptor: TCRbeta clonality was higher in CVID subjects than in healthy controls (t-test p = 0.018), and the increase was most characteristic of about a third of subjects. Even though DNA input was equal, the average per sample came to about 81,820 unique sequences for controls compared with 30,000 to 40,000 for CVID samples. Fewer TCRbeta clones were shared among CVID subjects than among healthy controls (p < 0.0001). CVID TCRbeta sequences reportedly showed fewer deletions and N-nucleotide insertions and lacked highly modified clones with 13 or more V deletions. The authors noted that sequencing repertoires of T cell subpopulations would be needed to clarify what caused the increased clonality in CVID. Differences among patients in the CVID cohort limited the correlations between repertoire features and clinical complications.

Both CVID patients and healthy controls were predominantly of Caucasian heritage. Heparinized peripheral whole blood samples of about 5 to 9 ml were collected from each donor. Genomic DNA from adults with common variable immune deficiency (CVID) and from healthy adult controls was used for sequencing of TCRbeta CDR3 repertoires. A total of around 22 healthy adult volunteers (about 12 female and approximately 10 male; age range about 23 to 75 years, mean age about 32) were included in the control group. Diluted blood was subjected to density centrifugation over Hypaque 1077 or Ficoll-Paque for isolation of peripheral blood mononuclear cells. Unsorted mononuclear cells served as the source of genomic DNA, which was extracted either by Qiagen column purification or by a centrifugation-based method. CDR1 is given as DFQATT and CDR2 as SNEGSKA, both from the germline V gene (reference sequence). The CDR3 sequence holds 15 residues, the cysteine and phenylalanine included. Part of the CDR3 DNA is given, 36 bases translated from base 1. V loses 5 bases of germline sequence and J loses 1 base, and the interval between the two ends is 17 bases.

CVID samples and control samples contributed equivalent amounts of genomic DNA as sequencing input. For every sample, a 60 bp segment covering the rearranged TCRbeta CDR3 region was amplified and then sequenced. TCRbeta amplification used the immunoSEQ assay, a bias-corrected multiplex PCR with high-throughput sequencing. The published analysis was carried out like this. Every unique nucleotide sequence counted as a clone and was annotated with V, D and J genes, copy number and frequency. Sequences were labeled productive if in frame, and non-productive if out of frame or containing stop codons. As previously described, clonality was computed from Shannon's entropy. Mean CDR3 Kyte-Doolittle hydropathy was derived from the predicted amino acid sequences of productive clones. The R hclust function was used to hierarchically cluster scaled V gene usage with Manhattan distance and complete linkage. To assess clone sharing by CDR3 amino acid sequence, 12 repertoires per group were resampled over 100 rounds. The repertoires were screened for 70 published EBV-specific TCRbeta sequences and around 250 published CMV-specific TCRbeta sequences. A couple of CVID samples that yielded fewer than 10,000 sequences were excluded from the analysis, so 42 CVID repertoires were retained. TCRdb's version of the immuneACCESS table is confined to in-frame rearrangements and falls short of the full clone set. An unresolved V gene accounts for under half of the shortfall where checked; the remainder is of unknown origin. V, J and clone size derive from that table, while D and trimming were established from the DNA sequence. This sample has around 50,000 clones, none of them a singleton. The ten top clones hold about 6% of the sample.

The TCR comes from a person between 18 and 75 years old in good health. Recombination connected TRBV20-1 to TRBJ1-2; 6 matching bases give a weak D call of TRBD1. Sequenced sample: peripheral blood mononuclear cells. Here the CDR3 is given as CSAFLRDTNNYGYTF. The CDR3 DNA, read in part, is TGCAGTGCTTTTCTCCGGGACACCAATAACTATGGC.